This T cell receptor (beta chain) was retrieved from a study of long-term antiretroviral therapy in people with HIV. Findings and caveats of the study: Clonotypes expanded prior to ART showed repertoire dominance at all sampled time points.

This CDR3 region has 14 residues. The V end lost 7 bases, the J end lost 6 bases, and 16 bases lay between the germline ends. Germline CDR1 and CDR2: LNHDA and SQIVND (reference sequence). Specimens held roughly 0.9-10 million cryopreserved PBMC prior to DNA extraction. Sequencing relied on immunoSEQ assay v3.0, run at survey level. Sequenced by immunoSEQ multiplex PCR; TCRdb stores in-frame clones only, minus some. The sample has about 21,000 clones, roughly 80% seen once. This clone has just a few counts. The antigen remains undetermined. The sample in question was unsorted PBMCs, obtained 0.2 years after starting antiretroviral therapy. The TCR comes from a young woman with HIV. The chain recombines TRBV19 with TRBJ1-3; D remains unclear. CDR3: CASIMEGKANTIYF. The CDR3 DNA sequence: TGTGCCAGTATAATGGAGGGCAAAGCAAACACCATATATTTT.